Each of the 27 T cell receptor beta chains below was sequenced from the same sample in a study of T cell changes during pregnancy in multiple sclerosis (dated by TCRdb to between 2018 and 2020). Libraries were prepared through the immunoSEQ multiplex PCR assay. Entries here come from immuneACCESS through TCRdb and include only in-frame sequences with V and J called. Some clones fail to appear in such tables; in the studies checked, an unresolved V gene covers under half of the shortfall, and the cause of the remainder is unknown. The sample data list under 55,000 clones, and 70% to 90% of these were observed just once. The top ten clones comprise under 2% of the sample. Here the sequenced sample was peripheral blood, taken in the first trimester of pregnancy. Receptors originate from a female donor with multiple sclerosis, enrolled in a pregnancy study.

The chain is built from TRBV29-1 and TRBJ2-1, with 9 bases identical to TRBD1. CDR1 is SQVTM and CDR2 is ANQGSEA in the germline V gene. The V segment lost 0 bases and the J segment 11 bases; nucleotides outside the gene matches: 14. The CDR3 has 16 amino acids. In nucleotides, the CDR3 is TGCAGCGTTGAAGAGAGGGGACAGGGCCTGGTAGGGAAGCAGTTCTTC. Its translation: CSVEERGQGLVGKQFF.

The chain links TRBV18 to TRBJ1-4, with 11 positions matching TRBD1. From germline, CDR1 is KGHSH and CDR2 LQKENI. The CDR3 is made up of 17 amino acids. Germline trimming cut 4 bases from V and 7 bases from J; bases unmatched to any gene: 11. The CDR3 bases are TGTGCCAGCTCACTGCCAACGGGACAGGGGGATAGTGAAAAACTGTTTTTT. Its protein product is CASSLPTGQGDSEKLFF.

The rearrangement uses TRBV5-6 and TRBJ1-4; 12 nucleotides line up with TRBD1. In germline, CDR1 is SGHDT, CDR2 YYEEEE. V trimming: 3 bases; J trimming: 6 bases; junction bases outside the gene matches: 9. The CDR3 is made up of 17 amino acids. The CDR3 loop reads CASSWIHGTGGHEKLFF. In DNA, the CDR3 is TGTGCCAGCAGCTGGATCCACGGGACAGGGGGCCATGAAAAACTGTTTTTT. Full variable domain (outside the CDR3, taken from reference TRBV5-6 and TRBJ1-4): DAGVTQSPTHLIKTRGQQVTLRCSPKSGHDTVSWYQQALGQGPQFIFQYYEEEERQRGNFPDRFSGHQFPNYSSELNVNALLLGDSALYLCASSWIHGTGGHEKLFFGSGTQLSVL.

The CDR3 DNA reads TGTGCCAGCAGCGGGGGCCTACTAGCGGGGACAGATACGCAGTATTTT. Translated, it gives CASSGGLLAGTDTQYF. The chain has TRBV9 and TRBJ2-3, with 10 positions matching TRBD2. Germline lookup yields CDR1 SGDLS and CDR2 YYNGEE. CDR3 length: 16 amino acids. The V segment lost 3 bases and the J segment 3 bases; nucleotides outside the gene matches: 7.

The CDR3 bases are TGTGCCAGCAGCTCCCTCGCAGGGGGCAATAATTCACCCCTCCACTTT. Translated: CASSSLAGGNNSPLHF. J is TRBJ1-6 and V is TRBV7-8, with 8 bases aligning to TRBD1. CDR3 length equals 16 residues. With V trimmed by 4 bases and J by 5 bases, 7 bases remained unmatched. Looked up from germline, CDR1 is SGHVS and CDR2 is FQNEAQ.

This chain joins TRBV7-2 and TRBJ1-1; D not resolved. V gave up 5 bases and J gave up 6 bases, with 19 bases separating them. The CDR3 runs 15 residues. Per the germline V gene, CDR1 is SGHTA and CDR2 is FQGNSA. The CDR3 is CASSPEAGSRAEAFF. In DNA form, the CDR3 reads TGTGCCAGCAGCCCCGAGGCGGGGTCTAGGGCTGAAGCTTTCTTT.

The V and J genes are TRBV20-1 and TRBJ1-1, with D hard to call. The germline V gene has CDR1 DFQATT and CDR2 SNEGSKA (reference sequence). The CDR3 extends over 10 amino acids. The CDR3 protein is CNGLDTEAFF. The DNA of the CDR3 is TGCAATGGGCTGGACACTGAAGCTTTCTTT.

The V and J genes are TRBV7-9 and TRBJ1-2, with no clear D. Germline CDR1 and CDR2: SEHNR and FQNEAQ (reference sequence). This CDR3 has 13 amino acids. Trimming shortened V by 5 bases and J by 0 bases, and 7 bases separated the two germline ends. CDR3 protein: CASSRLANYGYTF. The CDR3 DNA is TGTGCCAGCAGCCGCCTAGCTAACTATGGCTACACCTTC.

The gene calls are TRBV7-2 and TRBJ2-2; TRBD2 might be the D (7 bases). This CDR3 spans 16 amino acids. Germline V gene sequence: CDR1 SGHTA, CDR2 FQGNSA. V lost 3 bases and J 0 bases, leaving 11 bases between the germline ends. CDR3 DNA sequence: TGTGCCAGCAGCTTCGGGGGGCCAGCGAACACCGGGGAGCTGTTTTTT. It yields the protein CASSFGGPANTGELFF.

V usage is TRBV7-6 and J usage is TRBJ1-6; D call uncertain. V lost 1 base and J lost 5, with 9 bases in between. CDR1 is SGHVS, CDR2 FNYEAQ, per germline. The CDR3 is 15 residues long. CDR3 region: CASSLVEGDNSPLHF. Written as DNA, the CDR3 is TGTGCCAGCAGCTTAGTGGAGGGTGATAATTCACCCCTCCACTTT.

This clone was recorded once. This chain connects TRBV19 to TRBJ1-3; maybe TRBD1 (5 bases). Germline V lookup: CDR1 LNHDA, CDR2 SQIVND (reference sequence). Trimming removed 5 bases at V and 0 bases at J, with 14 bases between. The CDR3 has 16 residues. CDR3 in amino acids: CASSPQSGGSGNTIYF. In DNA, the CDR3 is TGTGCCAGTAGTCCACAATCGGGGGGCTCTGGAAACACCATATATTTT.

Comments on this clone: The junction departs from germline at one end; a sequencing error may be responsible. This rearrangement joins TRBV2 to TRBJ1-2; D is unclear. The germline gives CDR1 SNHLY, CDR2 FYNNEI. The CDR3 is 10 amino acids. The CDR3 DNA sequence: TGTGCCAGCAGTGGAGGACTTCCTATCTTC. This codes for CASSGGLPIF.

The rearrangement uses TRBV7-6 and TRBJ2-3; TRBD2 matches 9 bases. Germline values: CDR1 SGHVS, CDR2 FNYEAQ. V was pared by 1 base and J by 0 bases, with 11 bases of the junction left unmatched. CDR3 length: 19 amino acids. CDR3 in DNA: TGTGCCAGCAGCTTAGTGGGAATAGCGGGGGCCCCCAGCACAGATACGCAGTATTTT. This translates into CASSLVGIAGAPSTDTQYF.

The rearrangement links TRBV18 to TRBJ2-2; weak D call: TRBD1 (5 bases). CDR1 and CDR2 (germline): KGHSH, LQKENI. The CDR3 has 14 amino acids. Trimming stripped 1 base from V and 5 bases from J, with 8 bases between. DNA for the CDR3: TGTGCCAGCTCACCACAAAGACAGACCGGGGAGCTGTTTTTT. Translation: CASSPQRQTGELFF. The full variable domain, with the rest looked up from reference TRBV18 and TRBJ2-2, is NAGVMQNPRHLVRRRGQEARLRCSPMKGHSHVYWYRQLPEEGLKFMVYLQKENIIDESGMPKERFSAEFPKEGPSILRIQQVVRGDSAAYFCASSPQRQTGELFFGEGSRLTVL.

CDR3 in DNA: TGTGCCAGCAGCTTCAGGGGCGAAGAAGCTTTCTTT. This translates into CASSFRGEEAFF. This chain connects TRBV7-2 to TRBJ1-1; tentatively, D is TRBD1 (6 bases). V lost 3 bases and J 8 bases, leaving 10 bases between the germline ends. Germline CDR1 reads SGHTA; CDR2 reads FQGNSA. The length of the CDR3 is 12 residues.

The CDR3 DNA sequence: TGTGCCTGGAGTGTACGGGGCAGGGGTCGAAATAGCAATCAGCCCCAGCATTTT. It is translated as CAWSVRGRGRNSNQPQHF. The chain uses TRBV30 and TRBJ1-5; possibly TRBD1 for D (6 bases). Germline V CDR1 and CDR2: GTSNPN, SVGIG (reference sequence). The germline V and J ends were trimmed by 0 bases and 0 bases, with 18 bases remaining between them. The CDR3 contains 18 residues.

This sequence joins TRBV15 and TRBJ2-5; 10 nucleotides line up with TRBD2. After removal of 4 bases from V and 4 bases from J, the junction contained 6 bases not matched to a gene. This CDR3 contains 15 residues. Looked up from germline, CDR1 is LNHNV and CDR2 is YYDKDF (reference sequence). The chain's CDR3 is CATSITRTSGETQYF. The DNA of the CDR3 is TGTGCCACCAGCATAACGCGGACTAGCGGAGAGACCCAGTACTTC.

V gene TRBV10-3 combines with J gene TRBJ1-6, with TRBD1 matching 9 bases. Germline lookup yields CDR1 ENHRY and CDR2 SYGVKD. CDR3 length: 15 residues. The V gene end was trimmed by 6 bases and the J gene end by 6 bases; junction bases not matched to a gene: 6. CDR3 DNA sequence: TGTGCCATCAGCCCTTCGGACAGGGGTAATTCACCCCTCCACTTT. As protein: CAISPSDRGNSPLHF.

In this sample, this clone turned up a few times. V gene TRBV28 combines with J gene TRBJ1-2; tentative D call: TRBD1 (5 bases). The CDR3 has 15 residues. CDR1 is MDHEN and CDR2 is SYDVKM in the germline V gene. Trimming removed 3 bases at V and 4 bases at J, with 15 bases between. DNA of the CDR3: TGTGCCAGCAGTTTGCAGTTGGGAGGGGCCTATGGCTACACCTTC. Amino acids: CASSLQLGGAYGYTF.

This chain links TRBV6-5 with TRBJ1-2; possibly TRBD1 for D (6 bases). Germline V gives CDR1 MNHEY, CDR2 SVGAGI. V was trimmed by 6 bases and J by 5 bases, leaving 10 bases between them. The CDR3 totals 12 residues. CDR3 in DNA: TGTGCCAGCAGGCCTCAGGGGTATGGCTACACCTTC. Its translation: CASRPQGYGYTF.

This clone is a singleton in its sample. The V gene is TRBV5-1, the J gene TRBJ1-4, with D uncertain. Germline lookup yields CDR1 SGHRS and CDR2 YFSETQ. V lost 2 bases, J lost 6 bases, and 20 bases lay in between. The CDR3 is made up of 17 amino acids. Written as DNA, the CDR3 is TGCGCCAGCAGCTTTCCTCGGCCCCGACTGGGTCATGAAAAACTGTTTTTT. This codes for CASSFPRPRLGHEKLFF.

The chain couples TRBV6-6 to TRBJ1-1; TRBD1 matches at 8 bases. Trimming removed 6 bases from V and 3 bases from J; junction bases left unmatched: 6. This CDR3 has 14 residues. Germline V lookup: CDR1 MNHNY, CDR2 SVGAGI (reference sequence). The CDR3, as DNA: TGTGCCAGCAGGGAGGACAGGGACTACACTGAAGCTTTCTTT. Protein sequence: CASREDRDYTEAFF.

The chain employs TRBV5-4 and TRBJ2-3; TRBD2 agrees at 16 bases. The CDR3 sequence is 20 residues long. Germline V gene lookup returns CDR1 SGHNT and CDR2 YYREEE (reference sequence). Trimming took 3 bases from V and 2 from J; bases not matched to a gene: 12. DNA for the CDR3: TGTGCCAGCAGCTCTCCGGGACTAGCGGGGGGGCCCGACTCCACAGATACGCAGTATTTT. It is translated as CASSSPGLAGGPDSTDTQYF.

The chain is built from TRBV18 and TRBJ1-2, with 9 bases fitting TRBD1. Germline CDR1 reads KGHSH; CDR2 reads LQKENI. The CDR3 has 15 amino acids. Trimming took 1 base from V and 2 from J; bases not matched to a gene: 2. The CDR3 DNA follows: TGTGCCAGCTCACCACTGGACAGGGGAAACTATGGCTACACCTTC. Its protein product is CASSPLDRGNYGYTF.

This chain links TRBV18 with TRBJ1-4; 7 bases map to TRBD1. From germline, CDR1 is KGHSH and CDR2 LQKENI. J lost 6 bases, V lost 2 bases, and 3 bases had no gene match. CDR3 size: 14 residues. CDR3 nucleotides: TGTGCCAGCTCACCAGACAGGGAAGATGAAAAACTGTTTTTT. Amino acids: CASSPDREDEKLFF.

The chain employs TRBV6-5 and TRBJ1-2, with no clear D. Deletions cut 7 bases from V and 8 bases from J, with 14 bases between. Looked up from germline, CDR1 is MNHEY and CDR2 is SVGAGI. This CDR3 has 12 amino acids. The CDR3 spells CASTEFGGGYTF. The CDR3 DNA reads TGTGCCAGCACCGAGTTTGGAGGGGGCTACACCTTC.

CDR3 coding DNA: TGTGCCAGCAGCCCCCCCCTCACAGATACGCAGTATTTT. Its protein product is CASSPPLTDTQYF. The rearrangement joins TRBV7-9 to TRBJ2-3; D is undetermined. Germline V gene sequence: CDR1 SEHNR, CDR2 FQNEAQ (reference sequence). The CDR3 spans 13 residues. V dropped 5 bases and J dropped 2 bases, with 8 bases sitting between them.